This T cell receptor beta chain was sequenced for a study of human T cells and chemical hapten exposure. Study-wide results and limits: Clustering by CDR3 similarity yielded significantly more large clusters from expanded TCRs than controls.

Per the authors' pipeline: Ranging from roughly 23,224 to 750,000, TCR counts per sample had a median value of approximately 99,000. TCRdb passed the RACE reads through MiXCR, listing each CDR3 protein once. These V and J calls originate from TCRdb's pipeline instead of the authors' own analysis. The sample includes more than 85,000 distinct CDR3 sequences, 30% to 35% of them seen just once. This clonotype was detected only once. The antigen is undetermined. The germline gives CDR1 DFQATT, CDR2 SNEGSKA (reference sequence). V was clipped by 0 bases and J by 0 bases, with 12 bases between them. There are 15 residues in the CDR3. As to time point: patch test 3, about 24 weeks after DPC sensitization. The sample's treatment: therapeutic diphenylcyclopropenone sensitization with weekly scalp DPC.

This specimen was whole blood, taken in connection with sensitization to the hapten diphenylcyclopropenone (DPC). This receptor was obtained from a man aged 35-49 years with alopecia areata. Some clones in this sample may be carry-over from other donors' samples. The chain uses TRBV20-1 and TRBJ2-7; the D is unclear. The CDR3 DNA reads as TGCAGTGCTAGAGATCAGGTCTCGGGCTCCTACGAGCAGTACTTC. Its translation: CSARDQVSGSYEQYF.